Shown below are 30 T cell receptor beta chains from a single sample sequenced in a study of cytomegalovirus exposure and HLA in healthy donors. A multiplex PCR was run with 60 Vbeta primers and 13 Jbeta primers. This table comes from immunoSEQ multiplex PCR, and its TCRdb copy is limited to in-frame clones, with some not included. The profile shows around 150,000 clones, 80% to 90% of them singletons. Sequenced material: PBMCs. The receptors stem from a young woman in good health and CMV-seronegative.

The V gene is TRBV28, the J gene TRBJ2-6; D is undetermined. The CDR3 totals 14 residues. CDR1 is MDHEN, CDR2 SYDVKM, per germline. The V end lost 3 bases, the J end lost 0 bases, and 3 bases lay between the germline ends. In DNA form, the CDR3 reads TGTGCCAGCAGTTTTCACTCTGGGGCCAACGTCCTGACTTTC. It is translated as CASSFHSGANVLTF.

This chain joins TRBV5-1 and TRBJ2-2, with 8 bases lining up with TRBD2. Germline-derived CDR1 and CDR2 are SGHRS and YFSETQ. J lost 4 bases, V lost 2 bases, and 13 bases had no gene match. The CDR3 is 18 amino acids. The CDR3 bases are TGCGCCAGCAGCTTTCTCAGCTCGGGGGGGCCGGGCACCGGGGAGCTGTTTTTT. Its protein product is CASSFLSSGGPGTGELFF.

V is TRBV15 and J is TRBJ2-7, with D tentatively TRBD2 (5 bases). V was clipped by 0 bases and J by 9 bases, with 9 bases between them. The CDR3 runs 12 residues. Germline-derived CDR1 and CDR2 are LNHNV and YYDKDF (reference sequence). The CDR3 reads CATSRDAAGQYF. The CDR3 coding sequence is TGTGCCACCAGCAGAGATGCGGCGGGGCAGTACTTC.

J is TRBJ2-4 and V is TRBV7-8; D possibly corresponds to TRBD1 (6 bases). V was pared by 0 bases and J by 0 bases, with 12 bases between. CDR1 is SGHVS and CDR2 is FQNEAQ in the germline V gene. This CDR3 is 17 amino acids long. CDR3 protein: CASSLAGQTLAKNIQYF. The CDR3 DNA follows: TGTGCCAGCAGCTTAGCTGGACAGACCCTAGCCAAAAACATTCAGTACTTC.

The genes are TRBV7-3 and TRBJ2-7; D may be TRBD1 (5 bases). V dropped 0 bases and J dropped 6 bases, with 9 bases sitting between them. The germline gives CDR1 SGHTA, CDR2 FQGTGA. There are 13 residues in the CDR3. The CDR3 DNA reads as TGTGCCAGCAGCTTAACTGGGGCCCGCGAGCAGTACTTC. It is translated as CASSLTGAREQYF.

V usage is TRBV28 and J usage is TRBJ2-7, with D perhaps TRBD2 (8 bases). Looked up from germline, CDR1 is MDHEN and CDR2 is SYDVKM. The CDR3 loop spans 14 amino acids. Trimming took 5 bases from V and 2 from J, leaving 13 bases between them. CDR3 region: CASSDSGTAYEQYF. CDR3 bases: TGTGCCAGCAGTGATAGCGGGACAGCCTACGAGCAGTACTTC.

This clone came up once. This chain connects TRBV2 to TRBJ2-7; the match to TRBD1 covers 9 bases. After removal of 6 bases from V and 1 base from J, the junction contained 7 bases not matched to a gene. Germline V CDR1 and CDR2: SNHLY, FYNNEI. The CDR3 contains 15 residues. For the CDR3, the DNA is TGTGCCAGCAGAGCCGGGACAGGGTTTTCCTACGAGCAGTACTTC. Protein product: CASRAGTGFSYEQYF.

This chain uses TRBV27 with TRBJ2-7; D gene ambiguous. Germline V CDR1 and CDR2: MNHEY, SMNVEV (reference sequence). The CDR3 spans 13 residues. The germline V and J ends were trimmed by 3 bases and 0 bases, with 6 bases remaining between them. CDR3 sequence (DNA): TGTGCCAGCAGTTTTTCTAGCTCCTACGAGCAGTACTTC. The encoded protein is CASSFSSSYEQYF.

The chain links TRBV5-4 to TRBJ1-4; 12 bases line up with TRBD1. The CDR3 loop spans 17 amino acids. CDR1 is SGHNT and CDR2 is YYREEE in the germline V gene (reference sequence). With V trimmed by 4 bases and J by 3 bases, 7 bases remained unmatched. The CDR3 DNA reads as TGTGCCAGCAGCCTCCGGGACAGGGGGCTATCTAATGAAAAACTGTTTTTT. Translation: CASSLRDRGLSNEKLFF.

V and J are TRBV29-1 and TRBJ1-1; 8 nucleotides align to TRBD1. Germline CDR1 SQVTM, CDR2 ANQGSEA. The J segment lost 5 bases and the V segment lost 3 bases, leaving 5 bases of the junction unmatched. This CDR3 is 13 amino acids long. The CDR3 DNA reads TGCAGCGTTGAGTGGACAGGGCGGACTGAAGCTTTCTTT. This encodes CSVEWTGRTEAFF.

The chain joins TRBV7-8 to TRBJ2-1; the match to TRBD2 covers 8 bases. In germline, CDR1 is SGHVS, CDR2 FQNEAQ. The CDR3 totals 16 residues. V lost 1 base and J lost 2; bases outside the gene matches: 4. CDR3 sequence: CASSLVLADTYNEQFF. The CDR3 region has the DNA TGTGCCAGCAGCTTAGTACTAGCGGATACCTACAATGAGCAGTTCTTC.

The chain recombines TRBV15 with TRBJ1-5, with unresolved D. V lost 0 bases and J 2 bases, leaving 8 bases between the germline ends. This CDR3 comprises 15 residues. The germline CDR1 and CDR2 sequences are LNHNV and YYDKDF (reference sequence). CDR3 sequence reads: CATSRDTGRNQPQHF. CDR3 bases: TGTGCCACCAGCAGAGATACGGGTCGCAATCAGCCCCAGCATTTT.

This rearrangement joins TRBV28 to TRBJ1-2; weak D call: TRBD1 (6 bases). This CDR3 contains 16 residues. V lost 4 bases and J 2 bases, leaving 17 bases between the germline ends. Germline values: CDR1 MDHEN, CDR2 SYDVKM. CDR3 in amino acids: CASSSTKQGLNYGYTF. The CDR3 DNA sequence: TGTGCCAGCAGTTCGACGAAACAGGGACTAAACTATGGCTACACCTTC.

CDR3 loop: CSGHDRGTTEAFF. The CDR3 DNA reads as TGCAGCGGTCACGACAGGGGGACCACTGAAGCTTTCTTT. V gene TRBV29-1 combines with J gene TRBJ1-1; 9 nucleotides line up with TRBD1. The CDR3 loop spans 13 amino acids. V was pared by 7 bases and J by 4 bases, with 7 bases of the junction left unmatched. CDR1 and CDR2 from the germline V gene are SQVTM and ANQGSEA.

The CDR3 protein is CASSLMAGPYNEQFF. DNA for the CDR3: TGTGCCAGCAGTCTAATGGCGGGCCCCTACAATGAGCAGTTCTTC. The V gene is TRBV6-4, the J gene TRBJ2-1; a weak D match, TRBD2 (5 bases). V lost 5 bases, J lost 2 bases, and 13 bases lay in between. The CDR3 has 15 amino acids. Germline assignment: CDR1 MRHNA and CDR2 SNTAGT.

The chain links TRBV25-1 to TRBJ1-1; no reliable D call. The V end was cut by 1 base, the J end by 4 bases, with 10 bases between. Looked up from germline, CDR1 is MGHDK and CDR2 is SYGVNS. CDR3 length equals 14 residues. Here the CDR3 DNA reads TGTGCCAGCAGTGAATTTAAGCGCGGCACTGAAGCTTTCTTT. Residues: CASSEFKRGTEAFF.

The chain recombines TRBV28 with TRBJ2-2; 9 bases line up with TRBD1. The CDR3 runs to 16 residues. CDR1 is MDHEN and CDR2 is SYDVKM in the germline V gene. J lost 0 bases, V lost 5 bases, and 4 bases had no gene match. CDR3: CASSPGQGTNTGELFF. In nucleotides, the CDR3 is TGTGCCAGCAGTCCCGGACAGGGGACGAACACCGGGGAGCTGTTTTTT.

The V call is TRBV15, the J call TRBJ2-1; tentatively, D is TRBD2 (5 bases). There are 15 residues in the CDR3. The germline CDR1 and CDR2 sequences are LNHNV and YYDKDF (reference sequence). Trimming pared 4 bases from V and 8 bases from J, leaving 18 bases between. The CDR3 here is CATSTDPFGSYEQFF. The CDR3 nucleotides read TGTGCCACCAGCACTGACCCTTTTGGGAGCTATGAGCAGTTCTTC.

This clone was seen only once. The CDR3 spells CASSNYENTEAFF. CDR3 nucleotides: TGTGCCAGCAGCAACTATGAGAACACTGAAGCTTTCTTT. The chain couples TRBV5-4 to TRBJ1-1; D unresolved. The CDR3 is made up of 13 amino acids. The germline V gene encodes CDR1 SGHNT and CDR2 YYREEE (reference sequence). Trimming shortened V by 4 bases and J by 1 base, and 8 bases separated the two germline ends.

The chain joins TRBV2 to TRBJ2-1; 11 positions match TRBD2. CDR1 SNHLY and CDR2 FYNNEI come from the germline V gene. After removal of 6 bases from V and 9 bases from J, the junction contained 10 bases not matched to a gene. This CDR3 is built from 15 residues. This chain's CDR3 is CASSEVSGRALEQFF. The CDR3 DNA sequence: TGTGCCAGCAGCGAGGTTAGCGGGAGGGCCCTTGAGCAGTTCTTC.

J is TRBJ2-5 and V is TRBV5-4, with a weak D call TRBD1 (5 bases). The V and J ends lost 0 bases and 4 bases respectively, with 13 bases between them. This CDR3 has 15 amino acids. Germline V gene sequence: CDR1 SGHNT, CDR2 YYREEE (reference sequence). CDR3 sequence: CASSLGEGVIETQYF. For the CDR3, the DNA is TGTGCCAGCAGCTTGGGAGAAGGGGTTATAGAGACCCAGTACTTC.

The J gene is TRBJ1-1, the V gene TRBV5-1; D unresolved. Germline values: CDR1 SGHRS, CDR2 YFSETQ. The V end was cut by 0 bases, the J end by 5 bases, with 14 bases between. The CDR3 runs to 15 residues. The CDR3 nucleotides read TGCGCCAGCAGCTTGGATCGCCCTAGCGCAACTGAAGCTTTCTTT. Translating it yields CASSLDRPSATEAFF.

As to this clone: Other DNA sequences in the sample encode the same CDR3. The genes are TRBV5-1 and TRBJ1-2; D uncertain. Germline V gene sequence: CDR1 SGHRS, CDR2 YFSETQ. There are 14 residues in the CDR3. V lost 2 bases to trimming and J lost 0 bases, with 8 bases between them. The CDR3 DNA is TGCGCCAGCAGCTTTGGTGGAGCTAACTATGGCTACACCTTC. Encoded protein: CASSFGGANYGYTF. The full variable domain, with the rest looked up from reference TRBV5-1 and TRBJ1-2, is KAGVTQTPRYLIKTRGQQVTLSCSPISGHRSVSWYQQTPGQGLQFLFEYFSETQRNKGNFPGRFSGRQFSNSRSEMNVSTLELGDSALYLCASSFGGANYGYTFGSGTRLTVV.

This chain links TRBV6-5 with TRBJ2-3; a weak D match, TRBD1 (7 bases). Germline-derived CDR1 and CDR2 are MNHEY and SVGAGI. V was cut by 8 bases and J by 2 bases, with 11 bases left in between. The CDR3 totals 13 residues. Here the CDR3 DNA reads TGTGCCAGCCTGGAGGGGGCCACAGATACGCAGTATTTT. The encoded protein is CASLEGATDTQYF.

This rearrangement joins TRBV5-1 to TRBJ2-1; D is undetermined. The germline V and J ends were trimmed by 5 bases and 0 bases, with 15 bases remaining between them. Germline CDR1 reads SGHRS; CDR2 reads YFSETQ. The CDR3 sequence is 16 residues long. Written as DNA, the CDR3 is TGCGCCAGCAGGGTCAGTTCTGCAACCTCCTACAATGAGCAGTTCTTC. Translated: CASRVSSATSYNEQFF.

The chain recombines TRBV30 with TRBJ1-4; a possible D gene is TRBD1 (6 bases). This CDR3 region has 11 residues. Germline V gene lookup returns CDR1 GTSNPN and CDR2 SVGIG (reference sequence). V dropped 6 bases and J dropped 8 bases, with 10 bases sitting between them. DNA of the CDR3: TGTGCCTGCTTTGGACAGGAAAAACTGTTTTTT. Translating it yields CACFGQEKLFF.

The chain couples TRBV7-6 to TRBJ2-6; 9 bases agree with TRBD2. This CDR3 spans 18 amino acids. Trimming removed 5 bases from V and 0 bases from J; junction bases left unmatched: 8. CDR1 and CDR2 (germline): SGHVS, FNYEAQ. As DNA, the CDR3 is TGTGCCAGCAGCCCTAATCCTAGCGGGGACTCTGGGGCCAACGTCCTGACTTTC. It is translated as CASSPNPSGDSGANVLTF.

This chain's CDR3 is CASRDSSGQGFGQPQHF. The CDR3 DNA reads TGTGCCAGCAGAGATTCGTCGGGACAGGGTTTTGGTCAGCCCCAGCATTTT. The chain carries TRBV2 and TRBJ1-5, with 9 positions matching TRBD1. The V gene end was trimmed by 6 bases and the J gene end by 6 bases; junction bases not matched to a gene: 15. Germline CDR1 and CDR2: SNHLY and FYNNEI. The CDR3 runs to 17 residues.

CDR3 nucleotide sequence: TGTGCCAGCAGTTGGGTAGTGGACAGGGAAACTCAGCCCCAGCATTTT. Translation: CASSWVVDRETQPQHF. The rearrangement links TRBV27 to TRBJ1-5; 8 nucleotides match TRBD1. J lost 6 bases, V lost 4 bases, and 11 bases had no gene match. The CDR3 is 16 residues long. CDR1 MNHEY and CDR2 SMNVEV come from the germline V gene (reference sequence).

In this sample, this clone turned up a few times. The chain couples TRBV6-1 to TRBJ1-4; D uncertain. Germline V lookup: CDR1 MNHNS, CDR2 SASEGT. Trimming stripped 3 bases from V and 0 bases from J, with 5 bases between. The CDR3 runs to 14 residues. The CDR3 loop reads CASSERATNEKLFF. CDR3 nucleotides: TGTGCCAGCAGTGAGCGGGCAACTAATGAAAAACTGTTTTTT.